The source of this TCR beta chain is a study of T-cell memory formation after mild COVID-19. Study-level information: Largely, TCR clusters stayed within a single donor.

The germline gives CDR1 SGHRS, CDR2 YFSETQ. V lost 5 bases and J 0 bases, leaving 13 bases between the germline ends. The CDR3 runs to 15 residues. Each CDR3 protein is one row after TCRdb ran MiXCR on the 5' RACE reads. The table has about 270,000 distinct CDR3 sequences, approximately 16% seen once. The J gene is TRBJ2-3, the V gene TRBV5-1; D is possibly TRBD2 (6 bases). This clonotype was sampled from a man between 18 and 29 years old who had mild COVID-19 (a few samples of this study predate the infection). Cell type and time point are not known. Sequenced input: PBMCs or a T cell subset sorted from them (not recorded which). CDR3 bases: TGCGCCAGCAGGCAGGGACTTGCTAGCACAGATACGCAGTATTTT. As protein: CASRQGLASTDTQYF.